The present T cell receptor beta chain was sequenced within a study of blood T cell repertoires in COVID-19. Repertoires were generated with immunoSEQ multiplex PCR, while TCRdb's copy carries only in-frame clones and drops some. This sample has over 80,000 clones, with 85% to 95% found just once. The specimen sequenced was peripheral blood. The clonotype comes from a man between 60 and 75 years old with acute or convalescent COVID-19.

The DNA of the CDR3 is TGCGCCAGCAGCCATCCTACCGGGACAGGGGCGCCGAATTCACCCCTCCACTTT. Translated, it gives CASSHPTGTGAPNSPLHF. The V and J genes are TRBV4-1 and TRBJ1-6; TRBD1 agrees at 10 bases. The CDR3 loop spans 18 amino acids. In germline, CDR1 is MGHRA, CDR2 YSYEKL. The junction had 12 bases not matched to a gene; V was cut back by 3 bases and J by 7 bases.